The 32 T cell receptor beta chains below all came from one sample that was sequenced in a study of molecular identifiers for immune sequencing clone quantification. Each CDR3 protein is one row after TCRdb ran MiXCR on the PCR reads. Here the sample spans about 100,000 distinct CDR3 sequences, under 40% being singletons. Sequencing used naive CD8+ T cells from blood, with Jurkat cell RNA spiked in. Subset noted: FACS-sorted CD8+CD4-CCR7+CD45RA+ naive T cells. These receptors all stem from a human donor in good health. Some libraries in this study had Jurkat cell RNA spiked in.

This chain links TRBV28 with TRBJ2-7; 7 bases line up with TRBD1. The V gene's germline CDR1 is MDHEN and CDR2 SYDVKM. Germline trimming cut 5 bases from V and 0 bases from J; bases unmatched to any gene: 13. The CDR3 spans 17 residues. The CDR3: CASSRPPTGIGSYEQYF. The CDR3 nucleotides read TGTGCCAGCAGTCGCCCCCCGACAGGGATCGGCTCCTACGAGCAGTACTTC. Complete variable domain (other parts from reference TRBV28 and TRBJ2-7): DVKVTQSSRYLVKRTGEKVFLECVQDMDHENMFWYRQDPGLGLRLIYFSYDVKMKEKGDIPEGYSVSREKKERFSLILESASTNQTSMYLCASSRPPTGIGSYEQYFGPGTRLTVT.

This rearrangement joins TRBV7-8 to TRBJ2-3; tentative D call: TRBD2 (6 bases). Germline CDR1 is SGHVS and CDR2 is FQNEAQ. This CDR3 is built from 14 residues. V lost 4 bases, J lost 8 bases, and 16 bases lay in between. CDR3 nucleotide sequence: TGTGCCAGCAGCTCCGCCACCGGGGGACGTACGCAGTATTTT. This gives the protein CASSSATGGRTQYF.

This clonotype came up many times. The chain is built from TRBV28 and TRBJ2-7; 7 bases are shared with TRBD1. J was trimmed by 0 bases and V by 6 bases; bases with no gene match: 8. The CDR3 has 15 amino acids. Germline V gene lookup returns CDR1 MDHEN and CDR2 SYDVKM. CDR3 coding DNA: TGTGCCAGCAGCCCTCGACAGGGCCCCTCCTACGAGCAGTACTTC. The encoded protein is CASSPRQGPSYEQYF. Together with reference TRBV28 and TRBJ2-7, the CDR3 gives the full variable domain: DVKVTQSSRYLVKRTGEKVFLECVQDMDHENMFWYRQDPGLGLRLIYFSYDVKMKEKGDIPEGYSVSREKKERFSLILESASTNQTSMYLCASSPRQGPSYEQYFGPGTRLTVT.

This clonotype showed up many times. CDR3 protein: CASSSPPKLTYEQYF. The CDR3 coding sequence is TGTGCCAGCAGTTCCCCCCCGAAGCTTACGTACGAGCAGTACTTC. V and J are TRBV28 and TRBJ2-7; the D is unclear. This CDR3 has 15 amino acids. The V gene's germline CDR1 is MDHEN and CDR2 SYDVKM. V gave up 4 bases and J gave up 4 bases, with 17 bases separating them. Variable domain in full (rest from reference TRBV28 and TRBJ2-7): DVKVTQSSRYLVKRTGEKVFLECVQDMDHENMFWYRQDPGLGLRLIYFSYDVKMKEKGDIPEGYSVSREKKERFSLILESASTNQTSMYLCASSSPPKLTYEQYFGPGTRLTVT.

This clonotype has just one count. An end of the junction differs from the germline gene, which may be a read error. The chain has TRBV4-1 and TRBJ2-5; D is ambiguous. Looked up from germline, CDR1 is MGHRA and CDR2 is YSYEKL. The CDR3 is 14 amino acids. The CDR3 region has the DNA TGCGCCAGCAGCCAAGTGTCGTCCCGAGAGACCCACTACTTC. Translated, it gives CASSQVSSRETHYF.

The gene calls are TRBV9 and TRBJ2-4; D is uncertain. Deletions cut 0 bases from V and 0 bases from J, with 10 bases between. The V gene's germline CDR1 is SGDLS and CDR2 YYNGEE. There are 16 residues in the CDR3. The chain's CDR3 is CASSVGGNLAKNIQYF. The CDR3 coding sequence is TGTGCCAGCAGCGTAGGGGGAAATCTAGCCAAAAACATTCAGTACTTC. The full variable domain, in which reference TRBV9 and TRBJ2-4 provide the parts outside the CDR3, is DSGVTQTPKHLITATGQRVTLRCSPRSGDLSVYWYQQSLDQGLQFLIQYYNGEERAKGNILERFSAQQFPDLHSELNLSSLELGDSALYFCASSVGGNLAKNIQYFGAGTRLSVL.

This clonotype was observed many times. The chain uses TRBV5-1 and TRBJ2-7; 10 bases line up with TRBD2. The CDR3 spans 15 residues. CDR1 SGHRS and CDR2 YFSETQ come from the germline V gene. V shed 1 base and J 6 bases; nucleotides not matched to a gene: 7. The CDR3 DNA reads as TGCGCCAGCAGCTTGCGCCTAGCGGGAGTGCCCGAGCAGTACTTC. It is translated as CASSLRLAGVPEQYF.

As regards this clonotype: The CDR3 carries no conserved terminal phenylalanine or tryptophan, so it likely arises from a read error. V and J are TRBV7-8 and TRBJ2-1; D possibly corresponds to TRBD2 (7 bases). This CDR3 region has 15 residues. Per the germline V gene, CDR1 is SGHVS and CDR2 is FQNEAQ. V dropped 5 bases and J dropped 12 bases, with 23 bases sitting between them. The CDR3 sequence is CASSGGARADHVQFI. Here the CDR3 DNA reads TGTGCCAGCAGCGGGGGGGCAAGAGCGGACCATGTGCAGTTCATC.

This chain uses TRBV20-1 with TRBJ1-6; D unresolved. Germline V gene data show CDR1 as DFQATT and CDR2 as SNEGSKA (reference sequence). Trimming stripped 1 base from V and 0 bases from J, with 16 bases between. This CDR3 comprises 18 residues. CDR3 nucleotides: TGCAGTGCTAGAGCGGCGGACTCCTTGAGCTCCTATAATTCACCCCTCCACTTT. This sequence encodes CSARAADSLSSYNSPLHF.

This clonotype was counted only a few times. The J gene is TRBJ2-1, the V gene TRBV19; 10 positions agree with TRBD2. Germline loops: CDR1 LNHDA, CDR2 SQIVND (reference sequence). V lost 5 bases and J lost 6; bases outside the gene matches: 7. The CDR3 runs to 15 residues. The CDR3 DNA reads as TGTGCCAGTAGTTTGTCTAGCGGGAGCGTCAATGAGCAGTTCTTC. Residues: CASSLSSGSVNEQFF.

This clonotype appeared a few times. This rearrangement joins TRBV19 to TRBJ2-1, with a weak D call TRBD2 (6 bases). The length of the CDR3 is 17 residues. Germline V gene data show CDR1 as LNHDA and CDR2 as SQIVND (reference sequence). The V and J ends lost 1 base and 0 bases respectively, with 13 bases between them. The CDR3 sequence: CASSIVTSPSSYNEQFF. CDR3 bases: TGTGCCAGTAGTATAGTTACTAGCCCGAGCTCCTACAATGAGCAGTTCTTC.

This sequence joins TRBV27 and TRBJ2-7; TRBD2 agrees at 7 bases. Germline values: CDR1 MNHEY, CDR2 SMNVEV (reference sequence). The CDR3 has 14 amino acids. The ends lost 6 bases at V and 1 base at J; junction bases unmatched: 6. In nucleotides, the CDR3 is TGTGCCAGCAGCGAGACTAGCAGGTCCTACGAGCAGTACTTC. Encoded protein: CASSETSRSYEQYF.

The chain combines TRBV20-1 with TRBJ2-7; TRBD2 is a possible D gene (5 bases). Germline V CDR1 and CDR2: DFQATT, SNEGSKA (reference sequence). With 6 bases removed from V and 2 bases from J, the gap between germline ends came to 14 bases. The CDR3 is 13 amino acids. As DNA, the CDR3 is TGCAGTGCAATCAAGGTCGGGACCTACGAGCAGTACTTC. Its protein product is CSAIKVGTYEQYF.

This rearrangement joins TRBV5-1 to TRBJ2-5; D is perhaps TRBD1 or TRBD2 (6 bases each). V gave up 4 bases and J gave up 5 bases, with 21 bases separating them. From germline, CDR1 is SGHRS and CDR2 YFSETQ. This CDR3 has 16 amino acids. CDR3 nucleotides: TGCGCCAGCAGCGTCGCGCGGGACACATTAATGGAGACCCAGTACTTC. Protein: CASSVARDTLMETQYF.

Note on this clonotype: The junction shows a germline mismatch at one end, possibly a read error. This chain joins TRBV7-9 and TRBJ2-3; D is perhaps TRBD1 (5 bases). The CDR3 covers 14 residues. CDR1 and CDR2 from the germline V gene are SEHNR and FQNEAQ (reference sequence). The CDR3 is CACSSVTGTDTQYF. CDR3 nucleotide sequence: TGTGCCTGCAGCTCGGTGACAGGCACAGATACGCAGTATTTT.

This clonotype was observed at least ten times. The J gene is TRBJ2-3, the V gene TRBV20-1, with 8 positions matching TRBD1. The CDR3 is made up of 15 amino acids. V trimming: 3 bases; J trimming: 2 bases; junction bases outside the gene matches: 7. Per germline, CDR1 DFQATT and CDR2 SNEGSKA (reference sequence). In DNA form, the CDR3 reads TGCAGTGCTAGCCTAGGACAGGGTTTCACAGATACGCAGTATTTT. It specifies CSASLGQGFTDTQYF.

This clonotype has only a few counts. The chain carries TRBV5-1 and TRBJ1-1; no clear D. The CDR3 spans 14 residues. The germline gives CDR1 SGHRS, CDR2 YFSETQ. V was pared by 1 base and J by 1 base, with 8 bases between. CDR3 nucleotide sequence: TGCGCCAGCAGCTTGCGTTCACCGAACACTGAAGCTTTCTTT. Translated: CASSLRSPNTEAFF.

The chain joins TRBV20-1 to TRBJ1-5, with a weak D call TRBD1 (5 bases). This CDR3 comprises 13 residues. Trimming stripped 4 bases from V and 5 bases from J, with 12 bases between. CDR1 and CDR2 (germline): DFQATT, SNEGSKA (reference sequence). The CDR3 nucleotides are TGCAGTGCTACTCAGACAGATTATCAGCCCCAGCATTTT. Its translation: CSATQTDYQPQHF.

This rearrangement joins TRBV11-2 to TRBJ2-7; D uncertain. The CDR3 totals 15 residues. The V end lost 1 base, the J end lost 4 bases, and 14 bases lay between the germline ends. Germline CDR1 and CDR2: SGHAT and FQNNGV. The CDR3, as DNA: TGTGCCAGCAGCTTAGGTGCCGGGCCCGCATACGAGCAGTACTTC. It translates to CASSLGAGPAYEQYF.

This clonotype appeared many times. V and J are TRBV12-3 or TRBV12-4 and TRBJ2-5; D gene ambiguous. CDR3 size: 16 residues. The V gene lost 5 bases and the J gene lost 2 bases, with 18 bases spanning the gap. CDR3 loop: CASSPRFLVSQETQYF. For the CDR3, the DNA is TGTGCCAGCAGTCCCCGGTTTCTTGTTTCGCAAGAGACCCAGTACTTC.

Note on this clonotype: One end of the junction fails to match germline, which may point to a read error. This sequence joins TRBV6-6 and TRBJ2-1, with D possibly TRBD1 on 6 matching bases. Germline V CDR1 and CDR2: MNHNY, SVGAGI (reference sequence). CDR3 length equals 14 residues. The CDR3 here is CAGSYPDSYNEQFF. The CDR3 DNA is TGTGCCGGCAGTTACCCGGACAGCTACAATGAGCAGTTCTTC.

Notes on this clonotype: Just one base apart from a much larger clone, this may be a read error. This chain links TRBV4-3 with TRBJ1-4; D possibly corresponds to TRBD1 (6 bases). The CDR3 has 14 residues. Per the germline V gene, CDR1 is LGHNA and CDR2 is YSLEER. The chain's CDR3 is CASSQQRFGGQLVF. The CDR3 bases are TGCGCCAGCAGCCAACAGAGATTTGGGGGGCAACTGGTTTTT.

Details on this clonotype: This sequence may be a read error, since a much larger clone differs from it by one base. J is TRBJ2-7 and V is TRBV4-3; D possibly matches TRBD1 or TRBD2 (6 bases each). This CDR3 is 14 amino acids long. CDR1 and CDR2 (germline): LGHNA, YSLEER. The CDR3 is CASSSVWGANEQNF. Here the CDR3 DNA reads TGCGCCAGCAGCTCTGTTTGGGGGGCGAACGAGCAGAACTTC.

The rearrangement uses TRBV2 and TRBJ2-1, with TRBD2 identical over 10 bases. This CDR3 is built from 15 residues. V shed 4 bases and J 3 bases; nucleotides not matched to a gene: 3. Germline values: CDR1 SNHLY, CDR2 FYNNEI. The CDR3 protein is CASSGVAGGYNEQFF. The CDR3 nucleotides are TGTGCCAGCAGTGGGGTAGCGGGAGGCTACAATGAGCAGTTCTTC.

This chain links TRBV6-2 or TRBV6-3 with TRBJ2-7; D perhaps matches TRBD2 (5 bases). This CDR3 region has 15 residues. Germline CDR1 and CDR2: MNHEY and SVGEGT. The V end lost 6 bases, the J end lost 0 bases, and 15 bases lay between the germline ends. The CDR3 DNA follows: TGTGCCAGCAGACCACAAGCGGAACCCTCCTACGAGCAGTACTTC. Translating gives CASRPQAEPSYEQYF.

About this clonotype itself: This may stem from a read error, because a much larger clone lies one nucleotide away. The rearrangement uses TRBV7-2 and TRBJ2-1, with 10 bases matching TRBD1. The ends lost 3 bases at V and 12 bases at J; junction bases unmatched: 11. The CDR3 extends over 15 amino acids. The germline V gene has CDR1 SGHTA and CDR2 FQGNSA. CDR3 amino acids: CASSFSGTGAGAQFF. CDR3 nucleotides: TGTGCCAGCAGCTTCTCCGGGACAGGGGCCGGTGCGCAGTTCTTC.

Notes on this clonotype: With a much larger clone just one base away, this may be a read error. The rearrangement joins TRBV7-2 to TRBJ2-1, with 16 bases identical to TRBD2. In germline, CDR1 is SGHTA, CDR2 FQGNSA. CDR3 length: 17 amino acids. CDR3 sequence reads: CASSKGLAGGQRNEQLF. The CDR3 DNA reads TGTGCCAGCAGCAAGGGACTAGCGGGAGGGCAAAGGAATGAGCAGCTCTTC. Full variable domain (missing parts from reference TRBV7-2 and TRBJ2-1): GAGVSQSPSNKVTEKGKDVELRCDPISGHTALYWYRQSLGQGLEFLIYFQGNSAPDKSGLPSDRFSAERTGGSVSTLTIQRTQQEDSAVYLCASSKGLAGGQRNEQLFGPGTRLTVL.

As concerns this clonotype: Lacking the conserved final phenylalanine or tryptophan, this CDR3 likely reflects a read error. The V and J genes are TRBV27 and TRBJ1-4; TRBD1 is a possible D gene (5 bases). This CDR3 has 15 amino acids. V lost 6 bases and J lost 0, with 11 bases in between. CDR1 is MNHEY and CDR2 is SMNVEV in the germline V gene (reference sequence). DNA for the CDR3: TGTGCCAGCAGCCAGCAGACAGCAACTAATGAAAAACTGTTTATT. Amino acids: CASSQQTATNEKLFI.

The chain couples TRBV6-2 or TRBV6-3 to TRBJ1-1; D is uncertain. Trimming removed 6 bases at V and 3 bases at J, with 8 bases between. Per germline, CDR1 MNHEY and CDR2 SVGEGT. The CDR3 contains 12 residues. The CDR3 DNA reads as TGTGCCAGCAGCTATGGCTACACTGAAGCTTTCTTT. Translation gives CASSYGYTEAFF.

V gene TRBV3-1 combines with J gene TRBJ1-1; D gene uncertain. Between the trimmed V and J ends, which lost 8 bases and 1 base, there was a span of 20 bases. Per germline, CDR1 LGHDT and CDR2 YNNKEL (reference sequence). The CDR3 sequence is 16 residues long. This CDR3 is CASSISSEVRNTEAFF. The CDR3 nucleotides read TGTGCCAGCTCTATAAGCTCGGAGGTAAGGAACACTGAAGCTTTCTTT.

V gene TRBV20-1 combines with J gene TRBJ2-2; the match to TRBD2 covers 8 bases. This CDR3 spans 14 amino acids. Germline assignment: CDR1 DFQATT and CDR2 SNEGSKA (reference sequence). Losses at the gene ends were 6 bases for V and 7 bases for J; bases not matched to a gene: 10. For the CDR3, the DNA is TGCAGTGCCCCGGCGGTAGCGGGATTCGGGGAGCTGTTTTTT. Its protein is CSAPAVAGFGELFF.

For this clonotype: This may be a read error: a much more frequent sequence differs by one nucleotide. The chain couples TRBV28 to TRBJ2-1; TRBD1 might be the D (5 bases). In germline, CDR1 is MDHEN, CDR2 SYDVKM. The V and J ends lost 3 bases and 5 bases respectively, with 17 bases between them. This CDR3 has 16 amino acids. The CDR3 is CASSFSPFQGHNEQFF. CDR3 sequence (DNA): TGTGCCAGCAGTTTTTCGCCGTTCCAGGGCCACAATGAGCAGTTCTTC.